This T cell receptor beta chain came from a study of neurological immune-mediated disorders. In its sample, this clonotype was seen many times. TCRdb itself ran the 5' RACE reads through MiXCR, one entry per CDR3 protein. The repertoire holds roughly 74,000 distinct CDR3 sequences, with 5.2% as singletons. From 2 million PBMCs stored at -80 C, the unsorted libraries were generated. J was trimmed by 5 bases and V by 6 bases; bases with no gene match: 6. The CDR3 runs to 14 residues. V usage is TRBV12-3 or TRBV12-4 and J usage is TRBJ1-2; 10 nucleotides line up with TRBD1. This receptor was obtained from a man aged 18 to 35 with multiple sclerosis. Sequenced material: PBMCs. CDR3 in DNA: TGTGCCAGCAGAAGGGACAGGGGCTCATATGGCTACACCTTC. Translating it yields CASRRDRGSYGYTF.